The 10 T cell receptor beta chains reported below all come from one sample, sequenced in a study of T cells in Graves' hyperthyroidism and ophthalmopathy. RNA transcripts were the template for amplifying TCR beta CDR3 regions. Primed by the HTBI set, a first-round RT-PCR was run on the TCR CDR3. TCRdb reprocessed the multiplex PCR reads via MiXCR and lists one record per CDR3 protein. The sample yields approximately 400,000 distinct CDR3 sequences, just under 15% seen once. Sequences were obtained from blood. Receptor source: a woman in her twenties or thirties with Graves' hyperthyroidism.

The chain links TRBV28 to TRBJ2-5; D gene uncertain. Looked up from germline, CDR1 is MDHEN and CDR2 is SYDVKM. The CDR3 sequence is 13 residues long. The V gene lost 7 bases and the J gene lost 1 base, with 10 bases spanning the gap. The CDR3 region has the DNA TGTGCCAGCAATACAGCGATCCAAGAGACCCAGTACTTC. This translates into CASNTAIQETQYF. The whole variable domain, filled in from reference TRBV28 and TRBJ2-5, reads DVKVTQSSRYLVKRTGEKVFLECVQDMDHENMFWYRQDPGLGLRLIYFSYDVKMKEKGDIPEGYSVSREKKERFSLILESASTNQTSMYLCASNTAIQETQYFGPGTRLLVL.

There are a few counts of this clonotype. This clone may be a read error of a much larger clone one base away. V gene TRBV7-2 combines with J gene TRBJ2-7, with D unclear. The V and J ends lost 2 bases and 2 bases respectively, with 19 bases between them. The CDR3 length is 17 residues. Germline loops: CDR1 SGHTA, CDR2 FQGNSA. The CDR3 nucleotides read TGTGCCAGCAGCTTATCCAGAGGCTCTCTCTCTCCCTACGAGCAGTACTTC. It is translated as CASSLSRGSLSPYEQYF.

This clonotype was counted only a few times. The chain employs TRBV20-1 and TRBJ2-7, with 11 bases that match TRBD1. V was pared by 6 bases and J by 3 bases, with 4 bases of the junction left unmatched. This CDR3 has 13 amino acids. Germline V CDR1 and CDR2: DFQATT, SNEGSKA (reference sequence). CDR3 coding DNA: TGCAGTGCCCGGACAGGGGGCCTCTACGAGCAGTACTTC. This codes for CSARTGGLYEQYF.

Only a few counts were recorded for this clonotype. DNA for the CDR3: TGTGCCAGTAGCGGGCGGGAGGCAAAAAAAGAGACCCAGTACTTC. Its translation is CASSGREAKKETQYF. The rearrangement links TRBV19 to TRBJ2-5; TRBD2 aligns across 8 bases. V dropped 6 bases and J dropped 3; count of bases not matched to a gene: 9. CDR1 and CDR2 from the germline V gene are LNHDA and SQIVND (reference sequence). This CDR3 is 15 amino acids long.

This clonotype was observed at least ten times. The V and J genes are TRBV6-1 and TRBJ1-1, with a weak D call TRBD1 (6 bases). Trimming took 7 bases from V and 1 from J, leaving 13 bases between them. The germline gives CDR1 MNHNS, CDR2 SASEGT. The CDR3 totals 14 residues. The CDR3 DNA reads TGTGCCAGCAATACCGGGACACCGAACACTGAAGCTTTCTTT. Protein product: CASNTGTPNTEAFF.

This clonotype was recorded many times. The rearrangement uses TRBV25-1 and TRBJ1-1, with TRBD1 identical over 8 bases. This CDR3 is built from 20 residues. Germline V CDR1 and CDR2: MGHDK, SYGVNS. The J segment lost 5 bases and the V segment lost 1 base, leaving 21 bases of the junction unmatched. The CDR3: CASSESRLGGKDRVATEAFF. CDR3 nucleotides: TGTGCCAGCAGTGAATCGCGATTAGGTGGCAAGGACAGGGTGGCGACTGAAGCTTTCTTT.

This clonotype was seen more than once but under ten times. The chain employs TRBV20-1 and TRBJ2-5; D tentatively reads TRBD1 or TRBD2 (5 bases each). Germline V gene lookup returns CDR1 DFQATT and CDR2 SNEGSKA (reference sequence). This CDR3 region has 12 residues. The ends were cut back, 4 bases at V and 1 base at J, with 7 bases in the middle. The CDR3 here is CSATGTQETQYF. Here the CDR3 DNA reads TGCAGTGCTACAGGGACCCAAGAGACCCAGTACTTC.

This clonotype was seen at least ten times. This sequence joins TRBV12-3 or TRBV12-4 and TRBJ2-1; 10 positions match TRBD1. The CDR3 is 15 amino acids. V gave up 6 bases and J gave up 3 bases; unmatched junction bases: 5. CDR3 coding DNA: TGTGCCAGCAGAGCCGGGACAGGGGACTACAATGAGCAGTTCTTC. Its translation: CASRAGTGDYNEQFF.

Comment on this clonotype: Mismatch with germline at one junction end may stem from a read error. The V call is TRBV7-3, the J call TRBJ2-7; possible D gene TRBD2, 5 bases. This CDR3 region has 13 residues. The germline gives CDR1 SGHTA, CDR2 FQGTGA. The CDR3 DNA sequence: TGTGCCAGCAGCTTAAAGGGCGGGTTCGAGCAGCACTTC. It is translated as CASSLKGGFEQHF.

This clonotype has ten or more counts. The V call is TRBV10-3, the J call TRBJ2-1; D perhaps matches TRBD2 (6 bases). Looked up from germline, CDR1 is ENHRY and CDR2 is SYGVKD. The length of the CDR3 is 14 residues. Trimming stripped 10 bases from V and 0 bases from J, with 13 bases between. The CDR3 is CATEAGSSYNEQFF. As DNA, the CDR3 is TGTGCCACTGAAGCGGGTAGCTCCTACAATGAGCAGTTCTTC.